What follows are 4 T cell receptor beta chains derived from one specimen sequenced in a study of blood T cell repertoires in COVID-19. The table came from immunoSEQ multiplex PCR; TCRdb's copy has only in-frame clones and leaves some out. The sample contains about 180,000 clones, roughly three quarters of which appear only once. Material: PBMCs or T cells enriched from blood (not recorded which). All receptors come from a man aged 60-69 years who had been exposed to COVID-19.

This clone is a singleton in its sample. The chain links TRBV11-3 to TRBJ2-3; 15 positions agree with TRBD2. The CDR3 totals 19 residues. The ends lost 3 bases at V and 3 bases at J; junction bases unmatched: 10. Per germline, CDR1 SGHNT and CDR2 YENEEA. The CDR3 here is CASSFRLGTSGRITDTQYF. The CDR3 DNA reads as TGTGCCAGCAGCTTTCGTCTTGGGACTAGCGGGAGGATTACAGATACGCAGTATTTT.

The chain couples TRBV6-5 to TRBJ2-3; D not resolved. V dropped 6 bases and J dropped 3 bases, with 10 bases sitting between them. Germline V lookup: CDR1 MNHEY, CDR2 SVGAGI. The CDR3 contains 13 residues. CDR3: CASSPVPTDTQYF. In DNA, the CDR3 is TGTGCCAGCAGCCCGGTCCCAACAGATACGCAGTATTTT.

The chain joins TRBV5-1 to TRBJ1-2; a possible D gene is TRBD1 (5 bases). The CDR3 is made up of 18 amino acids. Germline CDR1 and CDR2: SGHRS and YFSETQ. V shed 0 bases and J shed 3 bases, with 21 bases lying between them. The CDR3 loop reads CASSLAPSGRDLDYGYTF. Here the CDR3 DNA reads TGCGCCAGCAGCTTGGCCCCCTCGGGCAGGGATCTTGACTATGGCTACACCTTC. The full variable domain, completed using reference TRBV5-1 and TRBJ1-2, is KAGVTQTPRYLIKTRGQQVTLSCSPISGHRSVSWYQQTPGQGLQFLFEYFSETQRNKGNFPGRFSGRQFSNSRSEMNVSTLELGDSALYLCASSLAPSGRDLDYGYTFGSGTRLTVV.

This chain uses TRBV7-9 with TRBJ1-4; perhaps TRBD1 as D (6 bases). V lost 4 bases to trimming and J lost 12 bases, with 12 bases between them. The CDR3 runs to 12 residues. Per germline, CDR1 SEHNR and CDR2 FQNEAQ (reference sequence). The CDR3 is CASSSTGYELFF. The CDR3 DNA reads TGTGCCAGCAGCTCCACAGGGTATGAACTGTTTTTT. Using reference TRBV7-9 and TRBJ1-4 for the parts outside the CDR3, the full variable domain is DTGVSQNPRHKITKRGQNVTFRCDPISEHNRLYWYRQTLGQGPEFLTYFQNEAQLEKSRLLSDRFSAERPKGSFSTLEIQRTEQGDSAMYLCASSSTGYELFFGSGTQLSVL.